This entry concerns a single T cell receptor beta chain. The antigen remains unidentified. PCR employed 60 Vbeta and 13 Jbeta primers. Profiling relied on immunoSEQ multiplex PCR, and the TCRdb table lists in-frame clones only, not all of them. The data contain about 160,000 clones, over 70% of them singletons. The sample is drawn from a study of cytomegalovirus exposure and HLA in healthy donors. Across the study: Among the approximately 410 genotyped donors, approximately 81% were placed in the Caucasian-associated ancestry cluster. Study-wide findings and caveats: Specific recognition of CMV antigens was confirmed in vitro for a few chains (all CMV-associated).

Germline V gene lookup returns CDR1 MNHEY and CDR2 SVGAGI. This CDR3 region has 14 residues. The J segment lost 3 bases and the V segment lost 7 bases, leaving 5 bases of the junction unmatched. The sequence derives from a man in his thirties or forties in good health and CMV-seronegative. This chain links TRBV6-5 with TRBJ2-1, with TRBD2 identical over 8 bases. The source material was PBMCs. The CDR3 DNA sequence: TGTGCCAGCAACTTAGCGGGGTTCTACAATGAGCAGTTCTTC. Amino acid sequence: CASNLAGFYNEQFF.